These T cell receptor beta chains were read from a single sample in a study of CD4+ T cells in melanoma. Sequencing was performed with immunoSEQ multiplex PCR; in TCRdb, only in-frame clones are kept and a portion is missing. The sample lists some 50,000 clones; roughly 89% were seen once. Specimen: peripheral blood. These receptor sequences come from a human donor with melanoma. Both conserved end residues are part of each CDR3. A D gene is named only where the DNA matches it firmly. The size of a clone is reported for some rows only, either as once, few or many, or as a class for expanded clones.

CDR3aa: CASSLQAGGYMNTEAFF
CDR3nt: TGTGCCAGCAGCTTGCAGGCAGGGGGTTATATGAACACTGAAGCTTTCTTT
abundance: NA
d_gene: TRBD1
j_gene: TRBJ1-1
v_gene: TRBV7-6

CDR3aa: CASSLDAGGQFF
CDR3nt: TGTGCCAGCAGCTTAGATGCGGGGGGGCAGTTCTTC
abundance: NA
d_gene: TRBD2
j_gene: TRBJ2-1
v_gene: TRBV7-2

CDR3aa: CASRPGQMVSPLHF
CDR3nt: TGTGCCAGCAGACCGGGACAGATGGTTTCACCCCTCCACTTT
abundance: NA
d_gene: TRBD1
j_gene: TRBJ1-6
v_gene: TRBV28

CDR3aa: CTSSQDHRAYPVRPSGQYF
CDR3nt: TGCACCAGCAGCCAAGATCATCGAGCTTATCCGGTCAGGCCCTCGGGGCAGTACTTC
abundance: NA
d_gene: NA
j_gene: TRBJ2-7
v_gene: TRBV1

CDR3aa: CSAFTGYGYTF
CDR3nt: TGCAGTGCTTTTACAGGGTATGGCTACACCTTC
abundance: NA
d_gene: NA
j_gene: TRBJ1-2
v_gene: TRBV20-1

CDR3aa: CASSQHLNTEAFF
CDR3nt: TGTGCCAGCAGCCAACATCTGAACACTGAAGCTTTCTTT
abundance: NA
d_gene: NA
j_gene: TRBJ1-1
v_gene: TRBV14

CDR3aa: CATRDVGTENSPLHF
CDR3nt: TGTGCCACAAGAGATGTGGGGACTGAAAATTCACCCCTCCACTTT
abundance: NA
d_gene: NA
j_gene: TRBJ1-6
v_gene: TRBV19

CDR3aa: CSVTGTGYNEQFF
CDR3nt: TGCAGCGTGACCGGGACAGGCTACAATGAGCAGTTCTTC
abundance: once
d_gene: TRBD1
j_gene: TRBJ2-1
v_gene: TRBV29-1

CDR3aa: CSVELWQGDPSGNTIYF
CDR3nt: TGCAGCGTGGAACTGTGGCAGGGCGATCCCTCTGGAAACACCATATATTTT
abundance: NA
d_gene: NA
j_gene: TRBJ1-3
v_gene: TRBV29-1

CDR3aa: CASRTGTNEKLFF
CDR3nt: TGTGCCAGCAGGACAGGGACTAATGAAAAACTGTTTTTT
abundance: NA
d_gene: TRBD1
j_gene: TRBJ1-4
v_gene: TRBV2

CDR3aa: CAWSVLGDEQYF
CDR3nt: TGTGCCTGGAGTGTCTTAGGGGACGAGCAGTACTTC
abundance: NA
d_gene: NA
j_gene: TRBJ2-7
v_gene: TRBV30

CDR3aa: CASIENQGVNYGYTF
CDR3nt: TGTGCCAGCATCGAAAATCAGGGGGTCAACTATGGCTACACCTTC
abundance: NA
d_gene: TRBD1
j_gene: TRBJ1-2
v_gene: TRBV5-4

CDR3aa: CASTIGVTNTEAFF
CDR3nt: TGTGCCAGTACCATAGGGGTGACGAACACTGAAGCTTTCTTT
abundance: NA
d_gene: NA
j_gene: TRBJ1-1
v_gene: TRBV19

CDR3aa: CASSLAAGNTQYF
CDR3nt: TGCGCCAGCAGCTTGGCCGCGGGTAATACGCAGTATTTT
abundance: NA
d_gene: NA
j_gene: TRBJ2-3
v_gene: TRBV5-1

CDR3aa: CSVEGNTGELFF
CDR3nt: TGCAGCGTTGAGGGAAACACCGGGGAGCTGTTTTTT
abundance: NA
d_gene: NA
j_gene: TRBJ2-2
v_gene: TRBV29-1

CDR3aa: CASSAVAEDNSPLHF
CDR3nt: TGTGCCAGCAGTGCCGTGGCAGAAGATAATTCACCCCTCCACTTT
abundance: NA
d_gene: NA
j_gene: TRBJ1-6
v_gene: TRBV6-1

CDR3aa: CASSEGRSGSTEAFF
CDR3nt: TGTGCCAGCAGCGAGGGGCGGTCAGGGAGCACTGAAGCTTTCTTT
abundance: NA
d_gene: NA
j_gene: TRBJ1-1
v_gene: TRBV13

CDR3aa: CASSAPGANTEAFF
CDR3nt: TGTGCCAGCAGCGCCCCGGGGGCGAACACTGAAGCTTTCTTT
abundance: NA
d_gene: NA
j_gene: TRBJ1-1
v_gene: TRBV5-6

CDR3aa: CASSVLDRGDGNEQFF
CDR3nt: TGTGCCAGCAGCGTCCTAGACAGGGGGGACGGCAATGAGCAGTTCTTC
abundance: NA
d_gene: TRBD1
j_gene: TRBJ2-1
v_gene: TRBV9

CDR3aa: CASSLDRGRMETQYF
CDR3nt: TGTGCCAGCAGCTTGGACAGGGGGCGAATGGAGACCCAGTACTTC
abundance: once
d_gene: TRBD1
j_gene: TRBJ2-5
v_gene: TRBV7-9